A single sample is the source of the 22 T cell receptor beta chains below, sequenced in a study of T-cell memory formation after mild COVID-19. MiXCR was run by TCRdb on the 5' RACE reads, yielding one entry per CDR3 protein. Altogether hundreds of thousands of distinct CDR3 sequences are present, roughly 18% being singletons, with the ten largest covering around 13%. Sequencing was performed on PBMCs or a T cell subset sorted from them (not recorded which). These receptors all come from an adult woman who had mild COVID-19 (a few samples of this study predate the infection). Cell type and time point are not known.

A single count supports this clonotype. This rearrangement joins TRBV7-6 to TRBJ2-5, with 7 positions matching TRBD1. The CDR3 length is 15 residues. Germline CDR1 is SGHVS and CDR2 is FNYEAQ. The V segment lost 6 bases and the J segment 2 bases; nucleotides outside the gene matches: 9. The CDR3 region has the DNA TGTGCCAGCAGAAAAACAGGGGTGCCGCAAGAGACCCAGTACTTC. Translating gives CASRKTGVPQETQYF.

There are a few counts of this clonotype. This chain joins TRBV5-1 and TRBJ2-2; D is ambiguous. Germline V CDR1 and CDR2: SGHRS, YFSETQ. CDR3 length: 14 residues. The V gene lost 1 base and the J gene lost 6 bases, with 10 bases spanning the gap. The CDR3 protein is CASSLIGFPGELFF. CDR3 DNA sequence: TGCGCCAGCAGCTTGATAGGATTTCCCGGGGAGCTGTTTTTT.

In its sample, this clonotype was seen a few times. CDR3 sequence: CSVRDSIEQYF. Written as DNA, the CDR3 is TGCAGCGTACGGGACTCTATAGAGCAGTACTTC. The V and J genes are TRBV29-1 and TRBJ2-7, with D possibly matching TRBD2 (6 bases). This CDR3 has 11 residues. CDR1 is SQVTM, CDR2 ANQGSEA, per germline. Trimming shortened V by 6 bases and J by 7 bases, and 13 bases separated the two germline ends.

This clonotype appeared many times. The CDR3 here is CASSLGVARGETQYF. The CDR3 DNA reads as TGCGCCAGCAGCTTGGGGGTAGCCAGGGGCGAGACCCAGTACTTC. The chain couples TRBV5-1 to TRBJ2-5; D might be TRBD1 (6 bases). Trimming cost V 0 bases and J 5 bases, with 14 bases left between them. The CDR3 loop spans 15 amino acids. Germline V CDR1 and CDR2: SGHRS, YFSETQ.

The V gene is TRBV29-1, the J gene TRBJ2-3, with TRBD1 matching 8 bases. Losses at the gene ends were 1 base for V and 3 bases for J; bases not matched to a gene: 12. Germline V gene sequence: CDR1 SQVTM, CDR2 ANQGSEA. This CDR3 has 17 amino acids. DNA for the CDR3: TGCAGCGTTGAAGCCCTGGCAAGACAGGGGCGTACAGATACGCAGTATTTT. It encodes CSVEALARQGRTDTQYF.

This clonotype was recorded a few times. This rearrangement joins TRBV11-3 to TRBJ2-1; TRBD2 matches at 14 bases. J was trimmed by 2 bases and V by 5 bases; bases with no gene match: 14. This CDR3 has 20 amino acids. The germline CDR1 and CDR2 sequences are SGHNT and YENEEA. In nucleotides, the CDR3 is TGTGCCAGCAGCACGGGACTAGCGGGGGAAGGGGGTTGGGCCTACAATGAGCAGTTCTTC. Its translation is CASSTGLAGEGGWAYNEQFF.

The CDR3 spells CASSQEAPLGAGGAQEQYF. For the CDR3, the DNA is TGCGCCAGCAGCCAAGAAGCCCCCCTAGGAGCGGGGGGGGCGCAGGAGCAGTACTTC. This sequence joins TRBV4-1 and TRBJ2-7; TRBD2 matches 10 bases. The trim removed 0 bases at V and 7 bases at J, leaving 18 bases unmatched. Germline lookup yields CDR1 MGHRA and CDR2 YSYEKL. This CDR3 contains 19 residues.

This clonotype was recorded a few times. The chain carries TRBV15 and TRBJ2-1; no firm D call. Trimming removed 4 bases from V and 5 bases from J, with 15 bases in between. This CDR3 is built from 15 residues. Germline V lookup: CDR1 LNHNV, CDR2 YYDKDF (reference sequence). This CDR3 is CATSTEGQGHNEQFF. Written as DNA, the CDR3 is TGTGCCACCAGCACCGAAGGTCAAGGCCACAATGAGCAGTTCTTC. Variable domain in full (rest from reference TRBV15 and TRBJ2-1): DAMVIQNPRYQVTQFGKPVTLSCSQTLNHNVMYWYQQKSSQAPKLLFHYYDKDFNNEADTPDNFQSRRPNTSFCFLDIRSPGLGDTAMYLCATSTEGQGHNEQFFGPGTRLTVL.

The V call is TRBV7-8, the J call TRBJ1-2; 10 bases map to TRBD1. This CDR3 region has 16 residues. Germline lookup yields CDR1 SGHVS and CDR2 FQNEAQ. Losses at the gene ends were 2 bases for V and 7 bases for J; bases not matched to a gene: 10. Here the CDR3 reads CASSLNRAGTGAGYTF. Here the CDR3 DNA reads TGTGCCAGCAGCTTAAACCGGGCGGGGACAGGGGCTGGCTACACCTTC.

The chain uses TRBV20-1 and TRBJ1-6, with D possibly matching TRBD1 (5 bases). V was trimmed by 5 bases and J by 8 bases, leaving 28 bases between them. This CDR3 has 18 residues. Germline V CDR1 and CDR2: DFQATT, SNEGSKA (reference sequence). The CDR3 loop reads CSAVPAKNIQGADSPLHF. The CDR3 DNA sequence: TGCAGTGCTGTACCCGCCAAAAACATTCAGGGTGCGGATTCACCCCTCCACTTT.

The chain employs TRBV18 and TRBJ1-2; 11 nucleotides line up with TRBD1. After removal of 2 bases from V and 8 bases from J, the junction contained 4 bases not matched to a gene. The CDR3 is made up of 14 amino acids. Germline CDR1 reads KGHSH; CDR2 reads LQKENI. CDR3 sequence: CASSPGQGANGYTF. Written as DNA, the CDR3 is TGTGCCAGCTCACCAGGACAGGGGGCAAACGGCTACACCTTC.

The CDR3 DNA reads as TGCAGCGTTTCCGACAGGGGATTGACTGAAGCTTTCTTT. It specifies CSVSDRGLTEAFF. The rearrangement joins TRBV29-1 to TRBJ1-1, with 8 bases identical to TRBD1. CDR1 and CDR2 from the germline V gene are SQVTM and ANQGSEA. J was trimmed by 5 bases and V by 5 bases; bases with no gene match: 7. The CDR3 is 13 amino acids.

This clonotype has just a few counts. The chain is built from TRBV7-9 and TRBJ2-1; 9 bases match TRBD1. Germline lookup yields CDR1 SEHNR and CDR2 FQNEAQ (reference sequence). The CDR3 totals 15 residues. Trimming at V came to 3 bases and at J to 8 bases, leaving 8 bases not matched to a gene. CDR3 region: CASSLVGTGYDEQFF. CDR3 DNA sequence: TGTGCCAGCAGCTTGGTGGGGACAGGGTATGATGAGCAGTTCTTC.

This clonotype was counted many times. The rearrangement uses TRBV24-1 and TRBJ2-2, with 12 bases fitting TRBD1. The CDR3 extends over 16 amino acids. Trimming took 5 bases from V and 6 from J; bases not matched to a gene: 6. The germline V gene has CDR1 KGHDR and CDR2 SFDVKD. CDR3 residues: CATSAPGQGASGELFF. CDR3 nucleotide sequence: TGTGCCACCAGTGCTCCGGGACAGGGGGCTTCCGGGGAGCTGTTTTTT.

The V call is TRBV29-1, the J call TRBJ2-5; a possible D gene is TRBD1 (5 bases). The CDR3 covers 14 residues. The germline V and J ends were trimmed by 4 bases and 5 bases, with 17 bases remaining between them. Per germline, CDR1 SQVTM and CDR2 ANQGSEA. CDR3 coding DNA: TGCAGCGTTGGACAGTGGGCAGCAGAGGAGACCCAGTACTTC. It encodes CSVGQWAAEETQYF.

The V gene is TRBV6-1, the J gene TRBJ1-6; 9 nucleotides line up with TRBD1. Germline lookup yields CDR1 MNHNS and CDR2 SASEGT. The CDR3 covers 16 residues. J gave up 7 bases and V 1 base, and 5 bases lay outside the gene matches. The DNA of the CDR3 is TGTGCCAGCAGTGAAGGCCACAGGGGGCGGAATTCACCCCTCCACTTT. It specifies CASSEGHRGRNSPLHF.

This clonotype was picked up one time. V is TRBV29-1 and J is TRBJ1-4; TRBD1 matches at 9 bases. Germline V gene data show CDR1 as SQVTM and CDR2 as ANQGSEA. This CDR3 has 13 amino acids. Germline trimming cut 7 bases from V and 7 bases from J; bases unmatched to any gene: 7. CDR3 sequence reads: CSARTGEGEKLFF. The CDR3 DNA sequence: TGCAGCGCCCGGACAGGGGAAGGTGAAAAACTGTTTTTT.

This clonotype has just a few counts. V is TRBV2 and J is TRBJ1-1; a weak D match, TRBD1 (6 bases). Trimming stripped 6 bases from V and 4 bases from J, with 15 bases between. The CDR3 covers 14 residues. CDR1 and CDR2 (germline): SNHLY, FYNNEI. The CDR3 loop is CASRTWGAPTEAFF. The CDR3 DNA sequence: TGTGCCAGCAGGACCTGGGGGGCGCCCACTGAAGCTTTCTTT.

The chain is built from TRBV7-9 and TRBJ2-7; maybe TRBD1 (7 bases). V was cut by 1 base and J by 3 bases, with 16 bases left in between. This CDR3 contains 16 residues. Germline V gene lookup returns CDR1 SEHNR and CDR2 FQNEAQ (reference sequence). Here the CDR3 reads CASSLEAGQTLYEQYF. CDR3 nucleotides: TGTGCCAGCAGCTTAGAGGCGGGACAGACCCTCTACGAGCAGTACTTC.

This sequence joins TRBV20-1 and TRBJ2-3, with 7 bases identical to TRBD2. The CDR3 runs 14 residues. CDR1 is DFQATT, CDR2 SNEGSKA, per germline (reference sequence). With V trimmed by 4 bases and J by 4 bases, 8 bases remained unmatched. In DNA form, the CDR3 reads TGCAGTGCTAAGCGGGGAGCCCCTGCAGATACGCAGTATTTT. Its translation is CSAKRGAPADTQYF.

The sample holds a few counts of this clonotype. V and J are TRBV12-3 or TRBV12-4 and TRBJ2-7; D perhaps matches TRBD1 (7 bases). V was shortened by 1 base and J by 1 base, with 11 bases between the two germline ends. This CDR3 region has 15 residues. The CDR3 nucleotides are TGTGCCAGCAGTTTAGGCAGGGGGGTTTCCTACGAGCAGTACTTC. Protein product: CASSLGRGVSYEQYF.

The table lists this clonotype with a few counts. The CDR3 protein is CSVDGLADNEQFF. CDR3 in DNA: TGCAGCGTTGATGGACTAGCGGACAATGAGCAGTTCTTC. The chain couples TRBV29-1 to TRBJ2-1, with TRBD2 identical over 10 bases. The J segment lost 5 bases and the V segment lost 3 bases, leaving 1 base of the junction unmatched. The CDR3 contains 13 residues. The germline V gene has CDR1 SQVTM and CDR2 ANQGSEA.